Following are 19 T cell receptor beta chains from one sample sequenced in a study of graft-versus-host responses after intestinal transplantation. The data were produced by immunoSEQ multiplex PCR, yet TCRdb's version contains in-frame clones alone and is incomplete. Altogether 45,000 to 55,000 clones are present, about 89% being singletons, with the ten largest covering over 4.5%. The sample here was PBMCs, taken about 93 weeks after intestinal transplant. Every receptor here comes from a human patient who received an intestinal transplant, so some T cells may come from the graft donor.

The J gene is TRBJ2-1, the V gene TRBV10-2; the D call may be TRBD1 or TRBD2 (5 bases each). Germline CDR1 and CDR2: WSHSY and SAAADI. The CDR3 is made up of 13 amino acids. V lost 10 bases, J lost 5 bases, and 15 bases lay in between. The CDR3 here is CATGGRANNEQFF. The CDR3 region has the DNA TGCGCCACCGGAGGCAGGGCTAACAATGAGCAGTTCTTC.

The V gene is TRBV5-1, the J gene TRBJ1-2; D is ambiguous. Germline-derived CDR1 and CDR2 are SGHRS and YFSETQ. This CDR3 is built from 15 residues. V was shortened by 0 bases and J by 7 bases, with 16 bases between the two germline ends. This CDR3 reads CASSLGGSEVSGYTF. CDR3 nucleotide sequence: TGCGCCAGCAGCTTGGGTGGAAGTGAAGTCTCTGGCTACACCTTC. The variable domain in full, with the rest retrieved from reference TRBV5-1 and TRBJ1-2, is KAGVTQTPRYLIKTRGQQVTLSCSPISGHRSVSWYQQTPGQGLQFLFEYFSETQRNKGNFPGRFSGRQFSNSRSEMNVSTLELGDSALYLCASSLGGSEVSGYTFGSGTRLTVV.

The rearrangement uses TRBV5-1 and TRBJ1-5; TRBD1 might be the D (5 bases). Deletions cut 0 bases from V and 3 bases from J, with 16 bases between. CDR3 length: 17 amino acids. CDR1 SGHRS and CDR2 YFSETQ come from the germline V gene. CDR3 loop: CASSLARRGSYNQPQHF. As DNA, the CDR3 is TGCGCCAGCAGCTTGGCCAGGCGGGGGTCTTACAATCAGCCCCAGCATTTT.

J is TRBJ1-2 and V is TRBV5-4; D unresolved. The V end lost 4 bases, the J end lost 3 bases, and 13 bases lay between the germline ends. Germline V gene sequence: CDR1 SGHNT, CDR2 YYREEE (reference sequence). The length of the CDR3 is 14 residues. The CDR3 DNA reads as TGTGCCAGCAGCCAAGAGTGGGAGGACTATGGCTACACCTTC. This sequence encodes CASSQEWEDYGYTF.

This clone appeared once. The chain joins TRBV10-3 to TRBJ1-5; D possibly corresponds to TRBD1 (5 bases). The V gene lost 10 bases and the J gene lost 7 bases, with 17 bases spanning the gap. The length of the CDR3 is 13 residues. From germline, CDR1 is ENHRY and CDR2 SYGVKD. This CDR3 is CATGGWGGQPQHF. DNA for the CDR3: TGTGCCACCGGGGGGTGGGGAGGCCAGCCCCAGCATTTT.

CDR3 nucleotide sequence: TGTGCCAGCAGCCAATTCAAACAGGGAAGGGCTAATGAAAAACTGTTTTTT. It is translated as CASSQFKQGRANEKLFF. The rearrangement links TRBV7-6 to TRBJ1-4, with D possibly matching TRBD1 (6 bases). Trimming removed 5 bases at V and 3 bases at J, with 19 bases between. This CDR3 spans 17 amino acids. The V gene's germline CDR1 is SGHVS and CDR2 FNYEAQ.

CDR3 coding DNA: TGTGCCAGCAGCAGGGGGACTTTCTCTGGGGCCAACGTCCTGACTTTC. It is translated as CASSRGTFSGANVLTF. The gene calls are TRBV4-2 and TRBJ2-6; D may correspond to TRBD1 or TRBD2 (6 bases each). The germline V gene has CDR1 LGHNA and CDR2 YNFKEQ. The CDR3 totals 16 residues. Trimming took off 5 bases at V and 0 bases at J, with 11 bases between the two ends.

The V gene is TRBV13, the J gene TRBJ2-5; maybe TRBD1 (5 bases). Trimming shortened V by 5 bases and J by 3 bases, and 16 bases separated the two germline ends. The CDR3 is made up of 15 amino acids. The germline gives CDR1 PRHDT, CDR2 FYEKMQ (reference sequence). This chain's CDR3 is CASSRKIDREETQYF. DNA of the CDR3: TGTGCCAGCAGCCGGAAAATCGACAGAGAAGAGACCCAGTACTTC.

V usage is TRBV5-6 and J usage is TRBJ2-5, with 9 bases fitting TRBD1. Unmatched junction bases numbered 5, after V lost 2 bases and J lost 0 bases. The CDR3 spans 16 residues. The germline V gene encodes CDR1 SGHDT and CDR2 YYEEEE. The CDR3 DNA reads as TGTGCCAGCAGCTTTCGACAGGGGGTCCACCAAGAGACCCAGTACTTC. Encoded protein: CASSFRQGVHQETQYF.

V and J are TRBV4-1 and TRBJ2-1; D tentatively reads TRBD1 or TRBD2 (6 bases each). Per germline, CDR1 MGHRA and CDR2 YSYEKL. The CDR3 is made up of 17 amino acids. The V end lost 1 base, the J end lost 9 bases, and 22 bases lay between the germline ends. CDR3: CASSQGKVGGPYVEQFF. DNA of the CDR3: TGCGCCAGCAGCCAAGGCAAAGTAGGGGGGCCTTACGTTGAGCAGTTCTTC.

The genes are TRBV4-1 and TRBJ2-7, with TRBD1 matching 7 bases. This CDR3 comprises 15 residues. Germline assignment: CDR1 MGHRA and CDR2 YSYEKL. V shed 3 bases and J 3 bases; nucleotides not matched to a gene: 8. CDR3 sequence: CASSHPGQMIYEQYF. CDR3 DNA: TGCGCCAGCAGCCACCCGGGACAGATGATCTACGAGCAGTACTTC.

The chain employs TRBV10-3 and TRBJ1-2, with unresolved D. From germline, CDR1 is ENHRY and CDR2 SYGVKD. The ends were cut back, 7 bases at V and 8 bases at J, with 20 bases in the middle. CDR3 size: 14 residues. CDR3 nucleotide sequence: TGTGCCATCACCGCGGTGGCACCAGGAGGAGGCTACACCTTC. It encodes CAITAVAPGGGYTF.

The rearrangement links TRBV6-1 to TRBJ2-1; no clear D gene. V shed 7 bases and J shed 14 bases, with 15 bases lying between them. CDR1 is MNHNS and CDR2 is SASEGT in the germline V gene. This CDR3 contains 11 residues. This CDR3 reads CASTDGLDEFF. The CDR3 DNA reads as TGTGCCAGCACCGATGGTCTCGACGAGTTCTTC.

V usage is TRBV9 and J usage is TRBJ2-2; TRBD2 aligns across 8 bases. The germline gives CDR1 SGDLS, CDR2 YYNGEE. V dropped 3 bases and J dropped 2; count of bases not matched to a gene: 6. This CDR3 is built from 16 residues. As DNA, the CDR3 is TGTGCCAGCAGCGCGCGGGGGGATATTAACACCGGGGAGCTGTTTTTT. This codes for CASSARGDINTGELFF.

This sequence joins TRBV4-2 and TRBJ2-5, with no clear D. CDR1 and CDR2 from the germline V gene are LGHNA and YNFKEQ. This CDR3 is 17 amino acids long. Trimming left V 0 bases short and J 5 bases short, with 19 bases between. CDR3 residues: CASSQEYRGQPSETQYF. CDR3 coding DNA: TGTGCCAGCAGCCAAGAATATAGAGGCCAGCCTTCTGAGACCCAGTACTTC.

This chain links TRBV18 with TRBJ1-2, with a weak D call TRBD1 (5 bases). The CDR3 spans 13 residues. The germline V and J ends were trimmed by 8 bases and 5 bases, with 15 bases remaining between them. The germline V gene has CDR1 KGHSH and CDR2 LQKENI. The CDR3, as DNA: TGTGCCAGCCATAGAACGGGGGGGTATGGCTACACCTTC. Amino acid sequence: CASHRTGGYGYTF.

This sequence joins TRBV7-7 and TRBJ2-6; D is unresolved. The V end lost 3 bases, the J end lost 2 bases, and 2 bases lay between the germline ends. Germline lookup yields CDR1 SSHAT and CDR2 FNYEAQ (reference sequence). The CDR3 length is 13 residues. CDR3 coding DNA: TGTGCCAGCAGCTTGACTGGGGCCAACGTCCTGACTTTC. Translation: CASSLTGANVLTF.

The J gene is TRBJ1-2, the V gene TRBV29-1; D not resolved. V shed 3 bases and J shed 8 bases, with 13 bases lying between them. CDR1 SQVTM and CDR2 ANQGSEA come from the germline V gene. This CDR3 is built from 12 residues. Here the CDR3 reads CSVDQKQGGYTF. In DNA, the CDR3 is TGCAGCGTTGATCAGAAGCAAGGGGGCTACACCTTC. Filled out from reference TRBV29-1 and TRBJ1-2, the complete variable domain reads SAVISQKPSRDICQRGTSLTIQCQVDSQVTMMFWYRQQPGQSLTLIATANQGSEATYESGFVIDKFPISRPNLTFSTLTVSNMSPEDSSIYLCSVDQKQGGYTFGSGTRLTVV.

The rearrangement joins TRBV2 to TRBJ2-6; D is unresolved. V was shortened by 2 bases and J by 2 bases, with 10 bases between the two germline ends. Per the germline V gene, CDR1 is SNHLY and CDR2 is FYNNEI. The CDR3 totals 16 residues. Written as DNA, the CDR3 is TGTGCCAGCAGTGAAACCGCCAGTACTGGGGCCAACGTCCTGACTTTC. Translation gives CASSETASTGANVLTF.